This TCR beta chain is drawn from a study of T-cell reconstitution after alpha-beta-depleted transplantation in children. The CDR3 has 15 amino acids. The V gene lost 0 bases and the J gene lost 0 bases, with 12 bases spanning the gap. Per the germline V gene, CDR1 is DFQATT and CDR2 is SNEGSKA (reference sequence). Study-wide points: Expanded clones from the graft, numbering several hundred, reportedly supplied alpha-beta T cells about two months after transplant. TCRbeta diversity was high at day 60 in some patients (a result of surviving recipient T cells and thymic progenitors). Counts and diversity of T cells one year after transplant came mostly from newly produced T cells.

Details on this clonotype: Its antigen is not identified.

Unique molecular identifiers were used in preparing the TCRbeta library. In TCRdb, the PCR reads were re-called with MiXCR into one record per CDR3 protein. The sample contains some 840,000 distinct CDR3 sequences, around 15% of which appear only once. This rearrangement joins TRBV20-1 to TRBJ2-7; D gene uncertain. Sequencing used PBMCs, mostly from graft donor cells, obtained 360 days after TCRalphabeta/CD19-depleted stem cell transplant. This clonotype was sampled from a male patient aged 5 to 17 who had a stem cell transplant for acute lymphoblastic leukemia, so the T cells may come from the graft donor. CDR3 nucleotides: TGCAGTGCTAGAGATCGAAGCACCAACTCCTACGAGCAGTACTTC. This translates into CSARDRSTNSYEQYF.